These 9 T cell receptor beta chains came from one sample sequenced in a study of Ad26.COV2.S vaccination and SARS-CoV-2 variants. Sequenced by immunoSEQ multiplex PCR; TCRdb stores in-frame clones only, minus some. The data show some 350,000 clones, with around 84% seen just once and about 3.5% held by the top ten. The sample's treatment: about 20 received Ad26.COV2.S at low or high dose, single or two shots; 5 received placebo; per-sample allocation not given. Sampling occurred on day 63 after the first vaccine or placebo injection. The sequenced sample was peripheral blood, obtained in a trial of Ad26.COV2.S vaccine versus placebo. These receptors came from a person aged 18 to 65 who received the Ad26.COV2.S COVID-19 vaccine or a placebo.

Here the CDR3 reads CASQAHRIPPFEAFF. CDR3 bases: TGTGCCAGTCAAGCCCACAGAATTCCACCCTTTGAAGCTTTCTTT. The chain combines TRBV19 with TRBJ1-1; D not certain. Trimming cost V 8 bases and J 7 bases, with 23 bases left between them. Germline V gene sequence: CDR1 LNHDA, CDR2 SQIVND (reference sequence). The CDR3 is 15 residues long. Full variable domain (outside the CDR3, taken from reference TRBV19 and TRBJ1-1): DGGITQSPKYLFRKEGQNVTLSCEQNLNHDAMYWYRQDPGQGLRLIYYSQIVNDFQKGDIAEGYSVSREKKESFPLTVTSAQKNPTAFYLCASQAHRIPPFEAFFGQGTRLTVV.

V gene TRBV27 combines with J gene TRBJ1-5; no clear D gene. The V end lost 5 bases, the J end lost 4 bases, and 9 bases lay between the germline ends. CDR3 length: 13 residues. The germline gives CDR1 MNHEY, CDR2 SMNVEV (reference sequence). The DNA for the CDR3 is TGTGCCAGCAGTCCCTCATATAATCAGCCCCAGCATTTT. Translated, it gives CASSPSYNQPQHF.

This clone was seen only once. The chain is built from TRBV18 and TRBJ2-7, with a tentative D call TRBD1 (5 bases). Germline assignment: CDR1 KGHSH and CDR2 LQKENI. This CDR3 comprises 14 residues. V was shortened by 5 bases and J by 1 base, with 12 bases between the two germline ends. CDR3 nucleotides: TGTGCCAGCTCAGTCGGGCAGGGATCCTACGAGCAGTACTTC. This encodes CASSVGQGSYEQYF.

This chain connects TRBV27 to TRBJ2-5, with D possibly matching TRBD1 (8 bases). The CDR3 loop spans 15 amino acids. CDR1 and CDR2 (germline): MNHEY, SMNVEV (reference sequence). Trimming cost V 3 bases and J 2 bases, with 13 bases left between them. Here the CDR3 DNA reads TGTGCCAGCAGTTTCGGACAGGGACTACAAGAGACCCAGTACTTC. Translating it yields CASSFGQGLQETQYF.

This CDR3 is CASSRQAGGEAFF. Here the CDR3 DNA reads TGTGCCAGCAGCCGGCAGGCCGGCGGTGAAGCTTTCTTT. J is TRBJ1-1 and V is TRBV9, with unresolved D. CDR1 is SGDLS, CDR2 YYNGEE, per germline. This CDR3 region has 13 residues. Deletions cut 4 bases from V and 7 bases from J, with 14 bases between.

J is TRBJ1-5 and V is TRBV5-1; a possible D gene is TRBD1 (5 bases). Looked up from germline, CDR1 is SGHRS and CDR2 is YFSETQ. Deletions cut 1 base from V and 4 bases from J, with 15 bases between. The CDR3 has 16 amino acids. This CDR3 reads CASSLTPTAGNQPQHF. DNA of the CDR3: TGCGCCAGCAGCTTGACGCCGACAGCGGGAAATCAGCCCCAGCATTTT. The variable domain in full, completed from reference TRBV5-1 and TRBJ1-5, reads KAGVTQTPRYLIKTRGQQVTLSCSPISGHRSVSWYQQTPGQGLQFLFEYFSETQRNKGNFPGRFSGRQFSNSRSEMNVSTLELGDSALYLCASSLTPTAGNQPQHFGDGTRLSIL.

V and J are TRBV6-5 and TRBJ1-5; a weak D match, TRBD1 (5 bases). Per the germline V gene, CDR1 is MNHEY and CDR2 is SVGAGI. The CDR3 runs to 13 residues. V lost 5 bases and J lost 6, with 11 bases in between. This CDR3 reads CASSPGNLQPQHF. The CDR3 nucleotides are TGTGCCAGCAGTCCAGGGAATCTTCAGCCCCAGCATTTT.

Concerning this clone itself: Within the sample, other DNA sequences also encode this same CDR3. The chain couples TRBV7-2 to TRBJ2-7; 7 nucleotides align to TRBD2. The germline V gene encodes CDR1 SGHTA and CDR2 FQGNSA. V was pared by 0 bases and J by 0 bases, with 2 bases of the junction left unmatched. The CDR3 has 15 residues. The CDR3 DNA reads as TGTGCCAGCAGCTTAGCGGGGACTACCTCCTACGAGCAGTACTTC. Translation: CASSLAGTTSYEQYF.

CDR3 residues: CASSSGGRAGETQYF. For the CDR3, the DNA is TGTGCCAGCAGCTCTGGGGGGAGGGCGGGCGAGACCCAGTACTTC. The chain joins TRBV5-4 to TRBJ2-5; 7 nucleotides line up with TRBD2. After removal of 3 bases from V and 5 bases from J, the junction contained 10 bases not matched to a gene. The CDR3 spans 15 residues. Germline CDR1 is SGHNT and CDR2 is YYREEE (reference sequence).